The rows below give T cell receptor beta chains drawn from one sample of a study of shared clonotypes between healthy human individuals. Profiled with immunoSEQ multiplex PCR; TCRdb holds only in-frame clones, not every one. The sample carries around 2,000,000 clones, under 95% recorded once. The material sequenced was naive CD8+ T cells from PBMCs. These receptors originate from a man younger than 35 in good health. Some clones in this sample may be carry-over from other donors' samples. CDR3s include the opening cysteine and the closing phenylalanine or tryptophan. The order of the fields is clone size, J gene, D gene, V gene, CDR3 protein, CDR3 DNA. The D gene is left open where the match is weak. Size is stated for part of the rows, as once, few or many counts, or as a class when the clone is expanded.

. TRBJ1-4 . TRBV4-1 CASSQAWPGGEKLFF TGCGCCAGCAGCCAAGCGTGGCCGGGCGGTGAAAAACTGTTTTTT
few TRBJ1-2 . TRBV28 CASTLGNTYGYTF TGTGCCAGCACCTTGGGTAATACCTATGGCTACACCTTC
. TRBJ1-1 . TRBV28 CASSQSQGWNTEAFF TGTGCCAGCAGTCAATCACAGGGTTGGAACACTGAAGCTTTCTTT
. TRBJ1-2 . TRBV5-1 CASSLAYTGADGYTF TGCGCCAGCAGCTTGGCCTACACGGGGGCGGATGGCTACACCTTC
. TRBJ2-5 . TRBV28 CASSSPTGETQYF TGTGCCAGCAGTTCACCCACGGGGGAGACCCAGTACTTC
. TRBJ2-7 . TRBV9 CASSGGGEQYF TGTGCCAGCAGCGGCGGAGGGGAGCAGTACTTC
. TRBJ2-7 TRBD1 TRBV7-3 CASSLRQGSNYEQYF TGTGCCAGCAGCTTAAGACAGGGGAGTAACTACGAGCAGTACTTC
. TRBJ1-4 . TRBV6-1 CASSDWGLHEKLFF TGTGCCAGCAGTGATTGGGGGCTGCATGAAAAACTGTTTTTT
. TRBJ2-7 TRBD2 TRBV11-2 CASSWGGTSGNYEQYF TGTGCCAGCAGCTGGGGTGGGACTAGCGGAAACTACGAGCAGTACTTC
. TRBJ2-3 TRBD1 TRBV28 CASSLGQGGDTQYF TGTGCCAGCAGCCTGGGACAGGGAGGAGATACGCAGTATTTT
. TRBJ2-7 . TRBV4-1 CASSQGQGSSYEQYF TGCGCCAGCAGCCAAGGTCAAGGGAGCTCCTACGAGCAGTACTTC
. TRBJ2-1 . TRBV2 CASRLGVLHAVYNEQFF TGTGCCAGCAGACTGGGCGTTCTCCACGCGGTTTACAATGAGCAGTTCTTC